A single sample is the source of the 5 T cell receptor beta chains below, sequenced in a study of blood T cells in healthy people across ages (dated by TCRdb to 2015 to 2017). Library creation used 5' RACE. TCRdb names Illumina HiSeq 2500 as the instrument used. A second about 7 to 11 cycle PCR used a sample-barcoded 5' primer and a J-beta primer mix. Using fastp trimming at Q25 and MiXCR clonotype assembly, TCRdb reanalyzed the public sequencing data and kept in-frame beta chains. Each CDR3 protein gets just one entry, which takes the most common genes and DNA from the rows behind it. Across this sample there are some 880,000 distinct CDR3 sequences, with under 40% seen only once. The ten most abundant clones make up around 13% of the sample. Input material: blood. Receptor source: a man aged 18 to 29 in good health.

The chain couples TRBV12-3 or TRBV12-4 to TRBJ1-2; a weak D match, TRBD1 (6 bases). CDR3 size: 13 residues. With 7 bases removed from V and 8 bases from J, the gap between germline ends came to 17 bases. CDR3 DNA: TGTGCCAGCAACAACCGGGGGGGCTTGGGCTACACCTTC. Translated, it gives CASNNRGGLGYTF.

This clonotype was observed a handful of times. The CDR3 protein is CASSEQESYEQYF. The CDR3 DNA sequence: TGTGCCAGCAGCGAACAGGAGTCCTACGAGCAGTACTTC. The gene calls are TRBV2 and TRBJ2-7, with TRBD1 as a possible D gene (5 bases). The CDR3 covers 13 residues. Germline V gene lookup returns CDR1 SNHLY and CDR2 FYNNEI. V lost 6 bases to trimming and J lost 1 base, with 10 bases between them.

J is TRBJ2-3 and V is TRBV7-2, with D unclear. CDR1 and CDR2 from the germline V gene are SGHTA and FQGNSA. The CDR3 is 13 residues long. The germline V and J ends were trimmed by 7 bases and 5 bases, with 13 bases remaining between them. The CDR3 loop reads CASMRSYVDTQYF. Here the CDR3 DNA reads TGTGCCAGCATGAGGAGTTATGTAGATACGCAGTATTTT. Full variable domain (outside the CDR3, taken from reference TRBV7-2 and TRBJ2-3): GAGVSQSPSNKVTEKGKDVELRCDPISGHTALYWYRQSLGQGLEFLIYFQGNSAPDKSGLPSDRFSAERTGGSVSTLTIQRTQQEDSAVYLCASMRSYVDTQYFGPGTRLTVL.

The rearrangement uses TRBV20-1 and TRBJ1-4, with D hard to call. Germline-derived CDR1 and CDR2 are DFQATT and SNEGSKA (reference sequence). V dropped 6 bases and J dropped 0 bases, with 11 bases sitting between them. This CDR3 spans 14 amino acids. CDR3 region: CSAKTSTTNEKLFF. DNA of the CDR3: TGCAGTGCCAAGACATCCACAACTAATGAAAAACTGTTTTTT.

The J gene is TRBJ1-1, the V gene TRBV12-3 or TRBV12-4, with TRBD1 matching over 10 bases. The V gene end was trimmed by 5 bases and the J gene end by 4 bases; junction bases not matched to a gene: 13. There are 17 residues in the CDR3. This CDR3 reads CASSTGTGAFSGTEAFF. The CDR3 nucleotides are TGTGCCAGCAGTACCGGGACAGGGGCCTTTAGTGGCACTGAAGCTTTCTTT.